The following is a T cell receptor (beta chain) sequence with its context. The CDR3 spans 13 residues. Germline V lookup: CDR1 SQVTM, CDR2 ANQGSEA. V was clipped by 6 bases and J by 3 bases, with 15 bases between them. The data were obtained in a study of early T cells in non-severe SARS-CoV-2 infection. TCRdb re-called the 5' RACE reads through MiXCR, storing one row per CDR3 protein. The sample lists tens of thousands of distinct CDR3 sequences; around 14% were seen once. The chain employs TRBV29-1 and TRBJ2-7; D is possibly TRBD1 (5 bases). The clonotype was recovered from an adult who was a healthcare worker with PCR-confirmed SARS-CoV-2 infection or an uninfected control (not recorded which). Sequencing was done on a sample of whole blood. Here the CDR3 reads CSVADSQGYEQYF. The DNA of the CDR3 is TGCAGCGTAGCCGACTCGCAGGGCTACGAGCAGTACTTC.